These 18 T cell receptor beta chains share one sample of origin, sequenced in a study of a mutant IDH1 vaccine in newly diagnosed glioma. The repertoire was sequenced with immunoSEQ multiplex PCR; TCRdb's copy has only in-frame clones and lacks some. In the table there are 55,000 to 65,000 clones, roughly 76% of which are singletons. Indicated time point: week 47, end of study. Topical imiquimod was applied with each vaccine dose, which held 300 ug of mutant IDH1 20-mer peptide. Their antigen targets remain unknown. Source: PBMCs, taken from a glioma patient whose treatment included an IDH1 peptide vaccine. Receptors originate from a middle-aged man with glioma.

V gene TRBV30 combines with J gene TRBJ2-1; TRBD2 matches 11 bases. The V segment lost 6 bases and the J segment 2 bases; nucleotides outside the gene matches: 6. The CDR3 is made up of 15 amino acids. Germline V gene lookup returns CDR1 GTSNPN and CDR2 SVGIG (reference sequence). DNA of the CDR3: TGTGCCTGTTTGACTAGCGGGGAGACCTACAATGAGCAGTTCTTC. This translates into CACLTSGETYNEQFF.

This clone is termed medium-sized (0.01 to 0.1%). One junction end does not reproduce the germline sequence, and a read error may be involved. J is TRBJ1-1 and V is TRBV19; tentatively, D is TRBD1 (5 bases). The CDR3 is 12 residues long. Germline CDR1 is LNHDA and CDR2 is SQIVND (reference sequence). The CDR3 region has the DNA TGTGCCAGTAGGATAGGGGACACTGAAGCTTTCTTT. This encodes CASRIGDTEAFF. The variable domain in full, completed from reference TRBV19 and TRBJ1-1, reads DGGITQSPKYLFRKEGQNVTLSCEQNLNHDAMYWYRQDPGQGLRLIYYSQIVNDFQKGDIAEGYSVSREKKESFPLTVTSAQKNPTAFYLCASRIGDTEAFFGQGTRLTVV.

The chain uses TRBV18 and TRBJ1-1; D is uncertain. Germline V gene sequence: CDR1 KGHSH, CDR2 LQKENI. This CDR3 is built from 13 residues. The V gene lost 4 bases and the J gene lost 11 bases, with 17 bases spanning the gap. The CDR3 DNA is TGTGCCAGCTCACTACGCCATGGGGAGGACGCTTTCTTT. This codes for CASSLRHGEDAFF.

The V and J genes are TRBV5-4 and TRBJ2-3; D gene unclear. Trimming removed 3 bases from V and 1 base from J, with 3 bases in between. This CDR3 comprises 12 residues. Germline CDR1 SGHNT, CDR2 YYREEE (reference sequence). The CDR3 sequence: CASSYRTDTQYF. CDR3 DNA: TGTGCCAGCAGCTACCGCACAGATACGCAGTATTTT.

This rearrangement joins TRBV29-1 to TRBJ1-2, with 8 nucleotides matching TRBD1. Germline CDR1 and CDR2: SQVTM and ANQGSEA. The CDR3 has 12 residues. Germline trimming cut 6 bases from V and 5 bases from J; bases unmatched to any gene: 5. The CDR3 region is CSVADRGYGYTF. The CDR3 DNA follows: TGCAGCGTCGCCGACAGGGGTTATGGCTACACCTTC.

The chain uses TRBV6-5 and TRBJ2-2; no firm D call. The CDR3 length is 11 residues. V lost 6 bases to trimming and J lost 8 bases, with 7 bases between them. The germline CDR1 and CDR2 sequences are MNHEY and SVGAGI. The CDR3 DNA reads TGTGCCAGCAGCCGAAGGGGGGAGCTGTTTTTT. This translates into CASSRRGELFF.

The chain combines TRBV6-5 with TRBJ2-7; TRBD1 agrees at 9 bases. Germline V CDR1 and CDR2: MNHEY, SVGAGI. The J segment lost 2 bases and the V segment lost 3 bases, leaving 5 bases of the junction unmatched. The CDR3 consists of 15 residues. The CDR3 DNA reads TGTGCCAGCAGTTATAGGGGGACAGGGCCCTACGAGCAGTACTTC. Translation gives CASSYRGTGPYEQYF.

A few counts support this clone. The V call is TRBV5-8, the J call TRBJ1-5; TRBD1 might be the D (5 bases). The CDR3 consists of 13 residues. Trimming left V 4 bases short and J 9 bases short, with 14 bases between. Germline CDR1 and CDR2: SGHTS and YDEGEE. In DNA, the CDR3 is TGTGCCAGCAGCAGCGGCAGGGAGCGGCCCCAGCATTTT. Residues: CASSSGRERPQHF.

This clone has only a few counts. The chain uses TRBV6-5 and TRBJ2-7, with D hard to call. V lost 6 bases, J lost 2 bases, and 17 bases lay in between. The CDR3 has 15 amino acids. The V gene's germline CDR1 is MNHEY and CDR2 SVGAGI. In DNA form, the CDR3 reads TGTGCCAGCAGCCCCAATCAGGTTTCGACCTACGAGCAGTACTTC. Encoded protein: CASSPNQVSTYEQYF.

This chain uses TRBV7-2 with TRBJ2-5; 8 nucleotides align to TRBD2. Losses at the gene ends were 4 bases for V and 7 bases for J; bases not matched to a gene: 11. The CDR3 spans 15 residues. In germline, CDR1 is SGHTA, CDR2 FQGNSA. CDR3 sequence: CASSSPQREPWTQYF. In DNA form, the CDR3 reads TGTGCCAGCAGCTCACCCCAGCGGGAGCCCTGGACCCAGTACTTC.

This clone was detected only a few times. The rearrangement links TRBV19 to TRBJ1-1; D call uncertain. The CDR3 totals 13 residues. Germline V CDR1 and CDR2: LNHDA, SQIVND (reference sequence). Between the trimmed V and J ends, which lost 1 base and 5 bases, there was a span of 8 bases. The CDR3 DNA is TGTGCCAGTAGTATAGGGCCGCGGACTGAAGCTTTCTTT. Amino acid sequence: CASSIGPRTEAFF.

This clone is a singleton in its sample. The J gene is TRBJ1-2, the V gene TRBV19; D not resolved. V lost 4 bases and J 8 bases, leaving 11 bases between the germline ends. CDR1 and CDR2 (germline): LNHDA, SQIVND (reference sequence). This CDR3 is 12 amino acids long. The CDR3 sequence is CASSTNSRGYTF. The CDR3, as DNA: TGTGCCAGTAGTACGAACTCTAGGGGCTACACCTTC.

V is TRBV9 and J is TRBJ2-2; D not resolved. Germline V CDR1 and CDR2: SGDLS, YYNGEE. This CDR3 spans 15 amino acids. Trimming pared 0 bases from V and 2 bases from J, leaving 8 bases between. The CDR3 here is CASSVEDHNTGELFF. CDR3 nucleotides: TGTGCCAGCAGCGTAGAAGACCATAACACCGGGGAGCTGTTTTTT.

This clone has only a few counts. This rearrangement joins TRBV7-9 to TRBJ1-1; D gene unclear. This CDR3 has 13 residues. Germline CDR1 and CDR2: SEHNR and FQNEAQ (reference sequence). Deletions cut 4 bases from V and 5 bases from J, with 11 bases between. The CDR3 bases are TGTGCCAGCAGCTACGGACGAAAAACTGAAGCTTTCTTT. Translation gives CASSYGRKTEAFF.

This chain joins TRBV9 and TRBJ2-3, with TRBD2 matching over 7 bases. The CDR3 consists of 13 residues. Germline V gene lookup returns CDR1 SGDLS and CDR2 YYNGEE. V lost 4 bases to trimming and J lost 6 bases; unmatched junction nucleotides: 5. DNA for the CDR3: TGTGCCAGCAGCCCAACTAGCGAGGATACGCAGTATTTT. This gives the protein CASSPTSEDTQYF.

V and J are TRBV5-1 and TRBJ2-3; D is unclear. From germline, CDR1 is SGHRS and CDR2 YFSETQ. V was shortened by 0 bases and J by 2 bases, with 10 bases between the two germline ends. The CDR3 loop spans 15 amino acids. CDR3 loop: CASSLERRNTDTQYF. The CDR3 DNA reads TGCGCCAGCAGCTTGGAGAGACGGAACACAGATACGCAGTATTTT.

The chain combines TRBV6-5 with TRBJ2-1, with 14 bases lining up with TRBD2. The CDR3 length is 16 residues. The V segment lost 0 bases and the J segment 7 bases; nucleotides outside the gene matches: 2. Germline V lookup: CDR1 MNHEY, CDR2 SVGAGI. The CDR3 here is CASSYSGLAGGNEQFF. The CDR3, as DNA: TGTGCCAGCAGTTACTCAGGACTAGCGGGGGGAAATGAGCAGTTCTTC.

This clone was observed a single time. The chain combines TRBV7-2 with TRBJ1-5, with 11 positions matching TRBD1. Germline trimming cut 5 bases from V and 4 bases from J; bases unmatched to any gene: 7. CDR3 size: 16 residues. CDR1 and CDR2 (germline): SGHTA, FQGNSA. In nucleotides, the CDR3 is TGTGCCAGCAGCCTCCAGGGGACAGGGGGGAATCAGCCCCAGCATTTT. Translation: CASSLQGTGGNQPQHF.